This TCR beta chain was captured by sequencing in a study of blood T cell repertoires in COVID-19. Overall study context: The samples span acute and convalescent COVID-19 from the United States, Italy and Spain. Nucleic acid was either cDNA or gDNA, and it came from T cells, B-cell-depleted T cells, or PBMCs.

In the source study's methods: By means of reference gene primer amplification, nucleated cell counts were estimated. Here immunoSEQ multiplex PCR was the method, and the copy in TCRdb shows in-frame clones only, minus some. The DNA was the basis for D and trimming; V, J and clone size are from that table. The sample has roughly 150,000 clones, 82% seen once. The V segment lost 2 bases and the J segment 5 bases; nucleotides outside the gene matches: 2. The CDR3 is 15 amino acids. Germline V CDR1 and CDR2: SGHAT, FQDESV (reference sequence). A single count supports this clone. V gene TRBV11-1 combines with J gene TRBJ1-6, with 8 bases fitting TRBD1. This sequence originates from a woman older than 75 with acute or convalescent COVID-19. The specimen was peripheral blood. In DNA form, the CDR3 reads TGTGCCAGCAGCTTAAGGGGACAGGATAATTCACCCCTCCACTTT. Protein sequence: CASSLRGQDNSPLHF.